This TCR beta chain is drawn from a study of technical replicates of blood from several donors. V was shortened by 0 bases and J by 4 bases, with 14 bases between the two germline ends. The CDR3 is 16 residues long. The V gene's germline CDR1 is SGDLS and CDR2 YYNGEE. The data were produced by immunoSEQ multiplex PCR, yet TCRdb's version contains in-frame clones alone and is incomplete. Of over 80,000 clones listed, about 95% were seen once; the top ten hold roughly 0.33%. The sequence was collected from a human donor in good health. The rearrangement uses TRBV9 and TRBJ2-1; D is perhaps TRBD2 (5 bases). Sequencing was done on a sample of T cells isolated from PBMCs. The CDR3 loop reads CASSVAMDFSYNEQFF. For the CDR3, the DNA is TGTGCCAGCAGCGTAGCTATGGACTTTAGTTACAATGAGCAGTTCTTC.